This T cell receptor beta chain was sequenced during a study of control samples from healthy donors and cancer patients. Germline V gene data show CDR1 as SGHNT and CDR2 as YYREEE (reference sequence). CDR3 length: 17 amino acids. The trim removed 4 bases at V and 0 bases at J, leaving 4 bases unmatched. Method: immunoSEQ multiplex PCR; TCRdb's copy keeps in-frame clones and lacks some. The data show more than 95,000 clones, about 90% seen once. The sample consisted of blood. V usage is TRBV5-4 and J usage is TRBJ1-6; 10 positions agree with TRBD1. The TCR originated in a man aged 18 to 30 in good health. DNA of the CDR3: TGTGCCAGCAGCGTGACAGGGGGCGGCTCCTATAATTCACCCCTCCACTTT. Its protein product is CASSVTGGGSYNSPLHF.